A selection of T cell receptor beta chains follows, all from one sample in a study of blood T cell repertoires in COVID-19. Clones were read by immunoSEQ multiplex PCR, and TCRdb kept only the in-frame ones, dropping some. Of about 150,000 clones listed, 83% are singletons. Sequenced input: peripheral blood. The source of these receptors is a woman aged 55-69 years with COVID-19, enrolled during active disease. CDR3s include the opening cysteine and the closing phenylalanine or tryptophan. The D gene is left open where the match is weak. Clone size is given for some rows only: seen once, a few or many times, or a class if the clone is expanded.

.	.	TRBV12-3/TRBV12-4	TRBJ2-7	TGTGCCAGCAGTCACGCGACTTACGAGCAGTACTTC	CASSHATYEQYF
.	TRBD1	TRBV3-1/TRBV3-2	TRBJ2-7	TGTGCCAGCAGCCAAGCCGCCTCTCCGACAGGGAACTACGAGCAGTACTTC	CASSQAASPTGNYEQYF
.	.	TRBV9	TRBJ1-3	TGTGCCAGCAGCCCCCGGACATCTGGAAACACCATATATTTT	CASSPRTSGNTIYF
once	.	TRBV9	TRBJ1-6	TGTGCCAGCAGCGTAGGTCCCCGGAGCTCCTATAATTCACCCCTCCACTTT	CASSVGPRSSYNSPLHF
.	TRBD1	TRBV7-8	TRBJ1-5	TGTGCCAGCAGCCTAGGGACAGGGATTAATCAGCCCCAGCATTTT	CASSLGTGINQPQHF
.	TRBD1	TRBV2	TRBJ1-1	TGTGCCAGCAGTGTCGACAGGGTGAACACTGAAGCTTTCTTT	CASSVDRVNTEAFF
once	TRBD1	TRBV10-3	TRBJ2-3	TGTGCCATAAGGACAGGGACTAGCACAGATACGCAGTATTTT	CAIRTGTSTDTQYF
.	TRBD1	TRBV3-1/TRBV3-2	TRBJ1-6	TGTGCCAGCAGTCAGACAGGGCCGTGGTATAATTCACCCCTCCACTTT	CASSQTGPWYNSPLHF
.	TRBD1	TRBV6-1	TRBJ1-2	TGTGCCAGCAGTGAACGGGGACAGGGGGGCTATGGCTACACCTTC	CASSERGQGGYGYTF
once	TRBD1	TRBV7-2	TRBJ1-5	TGTGCCAGCAGCCTAAACAGGGGCCATCAGCCCCAGCATTTT	CASSLNRGHQPQHF
.	.	TRBV2	TRBJ2-3	TGTGCCAGCAGTGCAGCCCTAACAGATACGCAGTATTTT	CASSAALTDTQYF
.	.	TRBV5-6	TRBJ1-2	TGTGCCAGCAGCTTGTCGGGGACACTTAACTATGGCTACACCTTC	CASSLSGTLNYGYTF
once	.	TRBV6-5	TRBJ1-2	TGTGCCAGCAGTCCCCGACGGGAGGACTATGGCTACACCTTC	CASSPRREDYGYTF
.	TRBD1	TRBV3-1/TRBV3-2	TRBJ2-1	TGTGCCAGCAGCTTCGGGACAGGGAGCGATGAGCAGTTCTTC	CASSFGTGSDEQFF
.	.	TRBV7-3	TRBJ1-1	TGTGCCAGCAGCCAAGGCGCCGGGAAGGACACTGAAGCTTTCTTT	CASSQGAGKDTEAFF
.	TRBD1	TRBV5-1	TRBJ1-2	TGCGCCAGCAGCCTAAGGGACAGGCGGGACTATGGCTACACCTTC	CASSLRDRRDYGYTF
.	.	TRBV6-5	TRBJ1-2	TGTGCCAGCAGACAGGATTATAACTATGGCTACACCTTC	CASRQDYNYGYTF
.	TRBD2	TRBV7-6	TRBJ2-2	TGTGCCAGCAGCCCTTTAGCGGGGGGGACCGGGGAGCTGTTTTTT	CASSPLAGGTGELFF
.	TRBD2	TRBV29-1	TRBJ2-4	TGCAGCGTTGAGGGTGGAGAGTTTCTAGCGGAAAACATTCAGTACTTC	CSVEGGEFLAENIQYF
.	.	TRBV19	TRBJ1-5	TGTGCCAGCTCTCGGGGGTCCCGCCGGGAGCCCCAGCATTTT	CASSRGSRREPQHF
.	.	TRBV5-1	TRBJ2-2	TGCGCCAGCGGGGCGCAGGGCACCGGGGAGCTGTTTTTT	CASGAQGTGELFF
.	.	TRBV6-1	TRBJ1-3	TGTGCCAGCAGTGAAGGGGGCGCAAGTGACACCATATATTTT	CASSEGGASDTIYF
.	.	TRBV2	TRBJ1-3	TGTGCCAGCAGTGGGCTCCGCTCTGGAAACACCATATATTTT	CASSGLRSGNTIYF
few	.	TRBV27	TRBJ1-5	TGTGCCAGCAGTTCCCCCCTAGGGCCCCAGCATTTT	CASSSPLGPQHF
.	TRBD1	TRBV5-1	TRBJ1-2	TGCGCCAGCAGCCCCGGACAGGGAGAAAGTGGCTACACCTTC	CASSPGQGESGYTF
.	.	TRBV6-5	TRBJ2-1	TGTGCCAGCAGGGACATCTCCCGCCGAGAGCAGTTCTTC	CASRDISRREQFF
.	.	TRBV3-1/TRBV3-2	TRBJ1-1	TGTGCCAGCAGCCGCGGACAGACTGAAGCTTTCTTT	CASSRGQTEAFF
.	.	TRBV6-5	TRBJ1-2	TGTGCCAGCACCCTGACAGGAAACTATGGCTACACCTTC	CASTLTGNYGYTF
.	TRBD1	TRBV7-6	TRBJ1-2	TGTGCCAGCAGCCAAGGGGGACAGGGGGTTATCGGCTACACCTTC	CASSQGGQGVIGYTF
.	TRBD1	TRBV7-9	TRBJ2-4	TGTGCCAGCAGCCAAAGACAGGGCACCCTAGCCAAAAACATTCAGTACTTC	CASSQRQGTLAKNIQYF
.	.	TRBV4-1	TRBJ1-4	TGCGCCAGCAGCCAAGATCTCCACAGGGTAAATAATGAAAAACTGTTTTTT	CASSQDLHRVNNEKLFF
.	TRBD2	TRBV10-3	TRBJ2-1	TGTGCCATCAGTGAGGGGACTAGTTGGAATGAGCAGTTCTTC	CAISEGTSWNEQFF
few	TRBD2	TRBV6-5	TRBJ2-7	TGTGCCAGCAGTCAGACTAGCGGGGGAAGCTACGAGCAGTACTTC	CASSQTSGGSYEQYF
.	TRBD2	TRBV9	TRBJ2-7	TGTGCCAGCAGCGGGACTAGCGGGTTCCTCCCTACGGAGCAGTACTTC	CASSGTSGFLPTEQYF
.	.	TRBV6-6	TRBJ1-1	TGTGCCAGCAGTTACTCGAAACAGGGTGGGCCTGAAGCTTTCTTT	CASSYSKQGGPEAFF
.	TRBD1	TRBV11-1	TRBJ1-1	TGTGCCAGCAGCTCTGGGACAGGGGGTGGGGGTGCTGAAGCTTTCTTT	CASSSGTGGGGAEAFF
.	.	TRBV7-3	TRBJ1-1	TGTGCCAGCAGCTTTAGCAAGGGGGTCACTGAAGCTTTCTTT	CASSFSKGVTEAFF
few	TRBD1	TRBV2	TRBJ1-5	TGTGCCAGCAGTGAGGAACAGGGGGTGAGGGCGCCCCAGCATTTT	CASSEEQGVRAPQHF
few	TRBD1	TRBV10-3	TRBJ1-2	TGTGCCATCAGTGAGGCCGGGACAGAGACCTATGGCTACACCTTC	CAISEAGTETYGYTF